This T cell receptor (beta chain) was captured by sequencing in a study of CD8 T cells in Susac syndrome. RNA totalling roughly 0.45 to 1 ug underwent reverse transcription with random hexamers. Multiplex PCR with immunoSEQ amplified the TCR beta CDR3 across 54 Vbeta and 13 Jbeta. TCRdb processed the immunoSEQ multiplex PCR reads anew with MiXCR; each CDR3 protein has one entry. The data contain 200,000 to 250,000 distinct CDR3 sequences, about 95% of them seen just once; the ten biggest clones take up 0.15%. A word on this clonotype: Antigen specificity is unknown.

The sequenced target, TCR beta, came from blood CD8+ and CD4+ T cells. Isolation of CD8+ and CD4+ T cells was performed negatively, whereas enrichment of TEMRA cells was done by FACS. Study observations and caveats: The CD4+ T cell repertoires in Susac syndrome did not show any clonal expansion.

The germline V gene has CDR1 LGHNA and CDR2 YSLEER. V was pared by 0 bases and J by 8 bases, with 12 bases of the junction left unmatched. The CDR3 has 16 residues. The chain couples TRBV4-3 to TRBJ1-2, with TRBD1 matching 7 bases. The clonotype was recovered from a human donor with Susac syndrome. Sequencing was carried out using CD4+ T cells from PBMCs. As DNA, the CDR3 is TGCGCCAGCAGCCAAGATCTGGCAGGGACAGTGGGGGGCTACACCTTC. Translating gives CASSQDLAGTVGGYTF.